The rows below give T cell receptor beta chains drawn from one sample of a study of OX40 agonist ivuxolimab in advanced cancers. Sequencing was performed with immunoSEQ multiplex PCR; in TCRdb, only in-frame clones are kept and a portion is missing. This sample has some 51,000 clones, with around 86% found just once. Sequences were derived from CD4+ or CD8+ T cells sorted from blood, sampled in a trial of the OX40 agonist ivuxolimab. The receptors stem from an adult with an advanced solid tumor such as melanoma, head and neck, liver or kidney cancer. CDR3s include the opening cysteine and the closing phenylalanine or tryptophan.

J gene: TRBJ2-2; V gene: TRBV2; CDR3 protein: CASNRQGLDTGELFF
J gene: TRBJ2-5; V gene: TRBV28; CDR3 protein: CASSGLAGVGLETQYF
J gene: -; V gene: TRBV6-1; CDR3 protein: CASSEVVQGDEQYF
J gene: TRBJ2-2; V gene: TRBV12-1; CDR3 protein: CASSQRTSSGELFF
J gene: TRBJ2-1; V gene: TRBV2; CDR3 protein: CASSEREASVGFF
J gene: TRBJ2-7; V gene: TRBV11-2; CDR3 protein: CATQGQGYEQYF
J gene: TRBJ2-1; V gene: TRBV28; CDR3 protein: CASGSAYNEQFF
J gene: TRBJ2-1; V gene: TRBV19; CDR3 protein: CASRRGQGLVYNEQFF
J gene: TRBJ2-2; V gene: TRBV7-2; CDR3 protein: CASRPGGPSNTGELFF
J gene: TRBJ2-1; V gene: TRBV19; CDR3 protein: CASSIGTGSSYNEQFF
J gene: TRBJ1-5; V gene: TRBV18; CDR3 protein: CASSPLADSNQPQHF
J gene: TRBJ2-3; V gene: TRBV27; CDR3 protein: CASSLSRRATNTQYF
J gene: TRBJ2-3; V gene: TRBV6-1; CDR3 protein: CASSEALAGADTQYF
J gene: TRBJ1-1; V gene: TRBV5-1; CDR3 protein: CASSLGPTNTEAFF
J gene: TRBJ2-3; V gene: TRBV7-3; CDR3 protein: CASSTGGSQDTQYF
J gene: TRBJ2-2; V gene: TRBV19; CDR3 protein: CAGRLGDGELFF
J gene: TRBJ2-1; V gene: TRBV25-1; CDR3 protein: CASSERLAVTYNEQFF
J gene: TRBJ1-1; V gene: TRBV4-1; CDR3 protein: CASSQGNEVVEAFF
J gene: TRBJ1-5; V gene: TRBV19; CDR3 protein: CASAQQINQPQHF
J gene: TRBJ2-3; V gene: TRBV11-3; CDR3 protein: CASSMSGRPDTQYF
J gene: TRBJ2-4; V gene: TRBV28; CDR3 protein: CASRGRVGLAKNIQYF
J gene: TRBJ2-2; V gene: TRBV5-1; CDR3 protein: CASSRGDRSGELFF
J gene: TRBJ2-7; V gene: TRBV7-8; CDR3 protein: CASNQQTSGGEQYF
J gene: TRBJ2-1; V gene: TRBV10-3; CDR3 protein: CAISIQGNEQFF
J gene: TRBJ1-1; V gene: TRBV20-1; CDR3 protein: CSARIRGFAFF
J gene: TRBJ1-4; V gene: TRBV5-1; CDR3 protein: CASSPTGKDNEKLFF
J gene: TRBJ2-5; V gene: TRBV19; CDR3 protein: CASSPRGTRLGTQYF
J gene: TRBJ2-1; V gene: TRBV27; CDR3 protein: CASNKLAGSLYNEQFF
J gene: TRBJ2-7; V gene: TRBV18; CDR3 protein: CASSPSRDYEQYF
J gene: TRBJ1-1; V gene: TRBV7-2; CDR3 protein: CASSFDWTGNTEAFF
J gene: TRBJ1-2; V gene: TRBV30; CDR3 protein: CASGRGAGYTF
J gene: TRBJ2-7; V gene: TRBV18; CDR3 protein: CASSEDRTYEQYF
J gene: TRBJ2-7; V gene: TRBV4-1; CDR3 protein: CASSQPPGKGEQYF
J gene: TRBJ2-2; V gene: TRBV10-3; CDR3 protein: CAISEYTGTTLNTGELFF
J gene: TRBJ2-1; V gene: TRBV21-1; CDR3 protein: CASSKGFRTVSSYNEQFF
J gene: TRBJ1-1; V gene: TRBV7-3; CDR3 protein: CASSKRGGVTEAFF
J gene: TRBJ1-1; V gene: TRBV29-1; CDR3 protein: CSVRQGNTEAFF
J gene: TRBJ2-3; V gene: TRBV10-3; CDR3 protein: CANPGTSESDTQYF
J gene: TRBJ2-1; V gene: TRBV6-6; CDR3 protein: CASSWGPGYNEQFF
J gene: TRBJ2-7; V gene: TRBV6-1; CDR3 protein: CASSETAGQNFDYEQYF
J gene: TRBJ2-7; V gene: TRBV11-2; CDR3 protein: CASTPGLREVQYF
J gene: TRBJ2-1; V gene: TRBV7-2; CDR3 protein: CASSLGWASGSRYNEQFF